The 28 T cell receptor beta chains below were found in one sample sequenced in a study of cytomegalovirus exposure and HLA in healthy donors. PCR primers comprised 60 Vbeta and 13 Jbeta primers. The repertoire was sequenced with immunoSEQ multiplex PCR; TCRdb's copy has only in-frame clones and lacks some. The data contain tens of thousands of clones, roughly four fifths of them singletons. The sequencing sample was made of PBMCs. The receptor set was obtained from a woman aged 45-60 years in good health and CMV-seropositive.

The V gene is TRBV19, the J gene TRBJ1-5; D uncertain. Germline CDR1 and CDR2: LNHDA and SQIVND (reference sequence). The CDR3 length is 9 residues. Trimming cost V 10 bases and J 9 bases, with 7 bases left between them. The CDR3 DNA follows: TGTGCCACCGGGAGGCCCCAGCATTTT. Protein sequence: CATGRPQHF.

This sequence joins TRBV27 and TRBJ2-2, with 10 bases fitting TRBD2. CDR1 is MNHEY and CDR2 is SMNVEV in the germline V gene (reference sequence). Trimming at V came to 6 bases and at J to 6 bases, leaving 10 bases not matched to a gene. The length of the CDR3 is 16 residues. CDR3 in amino acids: CASSQSGRGRAGELFF. The DNA of the CDR3 is TGTGCCAGCAGCCAAAGCGGGAGGGGGAGAGCCGGGGAGCTGTTTTTT.

The chain carries TRBV6-1 and TRBJ1-1, with a tentative D call TRBD1 (5 bases). This CDR3 contains 14 residues. The germline CDR1 and CDR2 sequences are MNHNS and SASEGT. V was clipped by 2 bases and J by 1 base, with 8 bases between them. The CDR3, as DNA: TGTGCCAGCAGTGAATACGGGGGGAACACTGAAGCTTTCTTT. Protein: CASSEYGGNTEAFF.

The chain has TRBV10-1 and TRBJ2-1; 12 nucleotides align to TRBD2. CDR1 is WNHNN, CDR2 SYGVQD, per germline (reference sequence). V shed 5 bases and J 8 bases; nucleotides not matched to a gene: 4. The CDR3 extends over 14 amino acids. CDR3 protein: CASSLLAGGDEQFF. The CDR3, as DNA: TGCGCCAGCAGTCTCCTAGCGGGAGGGGATGAGCAGTTCTTC.

This rearrangement joins TRBV28 to TRBJ1-1; 8 bases fit TRBD1. The CDR3 sequence is 12 residues long. The germline gives CDR1 MDHEN, CDR2 SYDVKM. J lost 10 bases, V lost 3 bases, and 4 bases had no gene match. The CDR3 reads CASSFGRGPAFF. In DNA, the CDR3 is TGTGCCAGCAGTTTTGGCAGGGGGCCAGCTTTCTTT.

CDR3 DNA: TGCAGCGTTGGCAGGGGAAGCAATCAGCCCCAGCATTTT. It encodes CSVGRGSNQPQHF. The chain is built from TRBV29-1 and TRBJ1-5; D is perhaps TRBD1 (6 bases). The CDR3 runs to 13 residues. Germline-derived CDR1 and CDR2 are SQVTM and ANQGSEA. V lost 4 bases and J lost 1, with 8 bases in between.

The V gene is TRBV29-1, the J gene TRBJ2-6; no firm D call. V was trimmed by 4 bases and J by 3 bases, leaving 7 bases between them. Germline V lookup: CDR1 SQVTM, CDR2 ANQGSEA. The CDR3 spans 13 residues. The CDR3 region is CSVARLGANVLTF. For the CDR3, the DNA is TGCAGCGTTGCCCGTCTTGGGGCCAACGTCCTGACTTTC. Complete variable domain (other parts from reference TRBV29-1 and TRBJ2-6): SAVISQKPSRDICQRGTSLTIQCQVDSQVTMMFWYRQQPGQSLTLIATANQGSEATYESGFVIDKFPISRPNLTFSTLTVSNMSPEDSSIYLCSVARLGANVLTFGAGSRLTVL.

The rearrangement links TRBV5-4 to TRBJ2-7; 10 bases fit TRBD1. Per the germline V gene, CDR1 is SGHNT and CDR2 is YYREEE (reference sequence). The CDR3 spans 14 residues. With V trimmed by 4 bases and J by 1 base, 2 bases remained unmatched. Written as DNA, the CDR3 is TGTGCCAGCAGCGGGGACAGGGGATCCTACGAGCAGTACTTC. It encodes CASSGDRGSYEQYF.

This sequence joins TRBV5-1 and TRBJ2-7; no clear D. Germline V gene sequence: CDR1 SGHRS, CDR2 YFSETQ. V lost 0 bases and J lost 2, with 9 bases in between. There are 14 residues in the CDR3. The CDR3 DNA reads as TGCGCCAGCAGCTTGGGTGGGCCCACCTACGAGCAGTACTTC. Residues: CASSLGGPTYEQYF. Supplemented by reference TRBV5-1 and TRBJ2-7, the full variable domain reads KAGVTQTPRYLIKTRGQQVTLSCSPISGHRSVSWYQQTPGQGLQFLFEYFSETQRNKGNFPGRFSGRQFSNSRSEMNVSTLELGDSALYLCASSLGGPTYEQYFGPGTRLTVT.

The rearrangement links TRBV7-9 to TRBJ2-2; tentatively, D is TRBD2 (6 bases). Germline lookup yields CDR1 SEHNR and CDR2 FQNEAQ (reference sequence). This CDR3 is 15 amino acids long. V dropped 5 bases and J dropped 1 base, with 11 bases sitting between them. Here the CDR3 DNA reads TGTGCCAGCAGCGAGAAGGGACTGAACACCGGGGAGCTGTTTTTT. Translated: CASSEKGLNTGELFF.

The V and J genes are TRBV11-3 and TRBJ2-7, with 10 bases aligning to TRBD1. Germline V gene data show CDR1 as SGHNT and CDR2 as YENEEA. V was pared by 4 bases and J by 6 bases, with 9 bases of the junction left unmatched. The CDR3 consists of 15 residues. The CDR3 nucleotides are TGTGCCAGCAGCTCTAGGATGGACAGGGGGGTCGAGCAGTACTTC. Its protein product is CASSSRMDRGVEQYF.

This rearrangement joins TRBV7-9 to TRBJ1-2, with D perhaps matching TRBD1 (5 bases). This CDR3 comprises 12 residues. V was clipped by 5 bases and J by 8 bases, with 12 bases between them. The germline CDR1 and CDR2 sequences are SEHNR and FQNEAQ (reference sequence). This CDR3 reads CASSVSGLGYTF. DNA for the CDR3: TGTGCCAGCAGCGTTTCAGGGCTGGGCTACACCTTC.

The chain combines TRBV27 with TRBJ2-7; TRBD1 matches 7 bases. Germline V gene data show CDR1 as MNHEY and CDR2 as SMNVEV (reference sequence). The CDR3 has 15 residues. Trimming took 2 bases from V and 2 from J; bases not matched to a gene: 6. The CDR3 region is CASSLDRVGTYEQYF. CDR3 DNA: TGTGCCAGCAGTTTAGACAGGGTAGGCACCTACGAGCAGTACTTC.

The J gene is TRBJ2-2, the V gene TRBV11-2; no firm D call. The V gene lost 2 bases and the J gene lost 8 bases, with 9 bases spanning the gap. The CDR3 sequence is 13 residues long. Germline loops: CDR1 SGHAT, CDR2 FQNNGV. The CDR3 coding sequence is TGTGCCAGCAGCTTACAAGTGCGGGGGGAGCTGTTTTTT. Amino acids: CASSLQVRGELFF.

This clone was counted a few times. This chain joins TRBV5-1 and TRBJ1-3; the D is unclear. The CDR3 has 16 residues. The V end lost 4 bases, the J end lost 0 bases, and 14 bases lay between the germline ends. CDR1 and CDR2 (germline): SGHRS, YFSETQ. CDR3 DNA: TGCGCCAGCAGCCCATCCCTCATCGGCTCTGGAAACACCATATATTTT. Amino acids: CASSPSLIGSGNTIYF.

This chain uses TRBV2 with TRBJ2-7; D is possibly TRBD2 (5 bases). Germline CDR1 SNHLY, CDR2 FYNNEI. V was cut by 8 bases and J by 4 bases, with 15 bases left in between. This CDR3 is 13 amino acids long. This CDR3 reads CASSSREPYEQYF. The DNA for the CDR3 is TGTGCCAGCTCCTCCCGGGAACCTTACGAGCAGTACTTC.

The chain employs TRBV7-8 and TRBJ2-6, with no clear D. Germline-derived CDR1 and CDR2 are SGHVS and FQNEAQ. The CDR3 has 17 amino acids. Trimming left V 5 bases short and J 0 bases short, with 14 bases between. The CDR3: CASSPRSSYSGANVLTF. The CDR3 bases are TGTGCCAGCAGCCCTAGATCGTCCTACTCTGGGGCCAACGTCCTGACTTTC.

This chain connects TRBV5-1 to TRBJ2-2; 7 nucleotides agree with TRBD1. The CDR3 length is 15 residues. Unmatched junction bases numbered 6, after V lost 4 bases and J lost 3 bases. Germline V gene lookup returns CDR1 SGHRS and CDR2 YFSETQ. CDR3 in DNA: TGCGCCAGCAGCGCGACAGGGTCGGACACCGGGGAGCTGTTTTTT. Translating gives CASSATGSDTGELFF.

This clone appeared a single time. V is TRBV5-1 and J is TRBJ1-2, with 9 nucleotides matching TRBD1. This CDR3 has 14 amino acids. Germline CDR1 and CDR2: SGHRS and YFSETQ. The J segment lost 3 bases and the V segment lost 4 bases, leaving 4 bases of the junction unmatched. The CDR3 sequence: CASSGGQGDYGYTF. The CDR3 DNA sequence: TGCGCCAGCAGCGGGGGACAGGGAGACTATGGCTACACCTTC. Supplemented by reference TRBV5-1 and TRBJ1-2, the full variable domain reads KAGVTQTPRYLIKTRGQQVTLSCSPISGHRSVSWYQQTPGQGLQFLFEYFSETQRNKGNFPGRFSGRQFSNSRSEMNVSTLELGDSALYLCASSGGQGDYGYTFGSGTRLTVV.

The gene calls are TRBV15 and TRBJ2-7, with 10 bases fitting TRBD2. Germline V lookup: CDR1 LNHNV, CDR2 YYDKDF (reference sequence). The CDR3 consists of 16 residues. V lost 0 bases and J lost 4; bases outside the gene matches: 6. The CDR3 protein is CATSRDRASGSYEQYF. The CDR3 DNA reads as TGTGCCACCAGCAGAGATCGGGCTAGCGGGAGTTACGAGCAGTACTTC.

This clone came up once. V gene TRBV30 combines with J gene TRBJ2-1; maybe TRBD2 (5 bases). The germline V gene has CDR1 GTSNPN and CDR2 SVGIG (reference sequence). Trimming left V 1 base short and J 4 bases short, with 8 bases between. This CDR3 contains 13 residues. CDR3 residues: CAWSGSVYNEQFF. DNA for the CDR3: TGTGCCTGGAGTGGTAGCGTGTACAATGAGCAGTTCTTC.

The V call is TRBV6-6, the J call TRBJ1-2, with D perhaps TRBD1 (6 bases). V was cut by 4 bases and J by 5 bases, with 20 bases left in between. The CDR3 is 16 residues long. The germline gives CDR1 MNHNY, CDR2 SVGAGI (reference sequence). The CDR3 sequence: CASSSGHLYPRYGYTF. The CDR3 nucleotides are TGTGCCAGCAGTTCGGGACACCTCTACCCTCGTTATGGCTACACCTTC.

The chain links TRBV5-1 to TRBJ2-1, with TRBD1 matching over 7 bases. V was clipped by 1 base and J by 5 bases; unmatched bases: 6. CDR3 length: 15 amino acids. Germline assignment: CDR1 SGHRS and CDR2 YFSETQ. The CDR3 bases are TGCGCCAGCAGCTTGTATGACAGGGAAGACAATGAGCAGTTCTTC. Translating it yields CASSLYDREDNEQFF.

This clone was seen at least ten times. The chain has TRBV4-2 and TRBJ2-3, with 10 bases aligning to TRBD2. From germline, CDR1 is LGHNA and CDR2 YNFKEQ. This CDR3 region has 16 residues. Trimming took 4 bases from V and 4 from J; bases not matched to a gene: 8. The CDR3 sequence: CASSPTRTSGADTQYF. CDR3 nucleotide sequence: TGTGCCAGCAGCCCGACTCGGACTAGCGGCGCAGATACGCAGTATTTT.

The rearrangement uses TRBV2 and TRBJ2-6; no firm D call. V was cut by 4 bases and J by 0 bases, with 7 bases left in between. The CDR3 length is 15 residues. CDR1 is SNHLY, CDR2 FYNNEI, per germline. CDR3 amino acids: CASSVFSSGANVLTF. The CDR3 nucleotides read TGTGCCAGCAGTGTATTCAGCTCTGGGGCCAACGTCCTGACTTTC.

J is TRBJ1-1 and V is TRBV7-9, with 7 bases fitting TRBD1. V shed 1 base and J 2 bases; nucleotides not matched to a gene: 4. Per the germline V gene, CDR1 is SEHNR and CDR2 is FQNEAQ (reference sequence). The CDR3 covers 15 residues. In nucleotides, the CDR3 is TGTGCCAGCAGCTTAGGCCGGGACAGTAACACTGAAGCTTTCTTT. It specifies CASSLGRDSNTEAFF.

As concerns this clone: At one of its ends the junction is not consistent with the germline gene, which may arise from a read error. This chain connects TRBV28 to TRBJ2-3, with 7 bases fitting TRBD2. This CDR3 contains 11 residues. Germline V gene sequence: CDR1 MDHEN, CDR2 SYDVKM. CDR3 region: CASSWAGVGYF. CDR3 sequence (DNA): TGTGCCAGTAGTTGGGCGGGAGTAGGGTATTTT. Variable domain in full (rest from reference TRBV28 and TRBJ2-3): DVKVTQSSRYLVKRTGEKVFLECVQDMDHENMFWYRQDPGLGLRLIYFSYDVKMKEKGDIPEGYSVSREKKERFSLILESASTNQTSMYLCASSWAGVGYFGPGTRLTVL.

The chain links TRBV5-6 to TRBJ2-3; 14 bases fit TRBD2. CDR3 size: 17 residues. Germline CDR1 reads SGHDT; CDR2 reads YYEEEE. The V gene end was trimmed by 4 bases and the J gene end by 7 bases; junction bases not matched to a gene: 11. CDR3 loop: CASSNLGTSGSWHTQYF. CDR3 in DNA: TGTGCCAGCAGCAACCTGGGGACTAGCGGGAGTTGGCATACGCAGTATTTT.